These 9 T cell receptor beta chains originate from one sample sequenced in a study of T cells in Graves' hyperthyroidism and ophthalmopathy. It was RNA transcripts that yielded the amplified TCR beta CDR3 regions. During a first-round RT-PCR of the TCR CDR3, the HTBI primer set was used. TCRdb reprocessed the multiplex PCR reads via MiXCR and lists one record per CDR3 protein. The sample carries about 420,000 distinct CDR3 sequences, about a sixth recorded once. Sequenced sample: blood. The receptors here all came from a woman between 18 and 29 years old with Graves' hyperthyroidism.

This clonotype was detected ten times or more. The chain employs TRBV6-1 and TRBJ2-3, with TRBD2 identical over 10 bases. The length of the CDR3 is 16 residues. With V trimmed by 1 base and J by 5 bases, 6 bases remained unmatched. Germline V lookup: CDR1 MNHNS, CDR2 SASEGT. The CDR3 spells CASSEGALAGGDTQYF. The CDR3 DNA sequence: TGTGCCAGCAGTGAAGGGGCATTAGCGGGGGGAGATACGCAGTATTTT.

As regards this clonotype: No conserved phenylalanine or tryptophan ends this CDR3, so it is likely a read error. V and J are TRBV7-9 and TRBJ1-2; D is unclear. Germline lookup yields CDR1 SEHNR and CDR2 FQNEAQ (reference sequence). The V gene lost 0 bases and the J gene lost 1 base, with 12 bases spanning the gap. The CDR3 loop spans 16 amino acids. The CDR3 region is CASSLALGESNYGYTL. The CDR3 DNA reads TGTGCCAGCAGCTTAGCGCTGGGTGAGAGTAACTATGGCTACACCCTC.

This clonotype was observed at least ten times. The chain combines TRBV9 with TRBJ2-5, with 13 bases matching TRBD2. The V gene end was trimmed by 4 bases and the J gene end by 0 bases; junction bases not matched to a gene: 9. This CDR3 comprises 18 residues. Germline loops: CDR1 SGDLS, CDR2 YYNGEE. The CDR3 DNA reads as TGTGCCAGCAGCAGACGGACTAGCGGGGGTGAATACCAAGAGACCCAGTACTTC. This encodes CASSRRTSGGEYQETQYF.

This clonotype was seen ten or more times. V is TRBV7-9 and J is TRBJ2-5, with TRBD1 as a possible D gene (6 bases). V was clipped by 6 bases and J by 0 bases, with 14 bases between them. This CDR3 region has 15 residues. Germline CDR1 reads SEHNR; CDR2 reads FQNEAQ (reference sequence). CDR3 sequence (DNA): TGTGCCAGCAGTTCCGGACAGCATTACCAAGAGACCCAGTACTTC. It codes for CASSSGQHYQETQYF.

This clonotype was seen repeatedly, ten times or more. The chain combines TRBV9 with TRBJ1-2; 8 nucleotides match TRBD1. The length of the CDR3 is 14 residues. Trimming took 5 bases from V and 5 from J; bases not matched to a gene: 8. Germline CDR1 is SGDLS and CDR2 is YYNGEE. The CDR3 nucleotides read TGTGCCAGCAGTGACGACAACAGGGGGTATGGCTACACCTTC. Its protein is CASSDDNRGYGYTF.

The V gene is TRBV6-1, the J gene TRBJ2-1; a weak D match, TRBD1 (6 bases). Germline values: CDR1 MNHNS, CDR2 SASEGT. The CDR3 is 14 residues long. V lost 8 bases, J lost 9 bases, and 20 bases lay in between. The CDR3 DNA is TGTGCCAGCTCTTGGGCAGGGGAAGATAGTGAGCAGTTCTTC. Translation gives CASSWAGEDSEQFF.

V and J are TRBV30 and TRBJ2-7; 8 bases are a match to TRBD1. Germline CDR1 GTSNPN, CDR2 SVGIG (reference sequence). This CDR3 spans 14 amino acids. Losses at the gene ends were 7 bases for V and 1 base for J; bases not matched to a gene: 9. This CDR3 is CASALGDRSYEQYF. CDR3 coding DNA: TGTGCCTCAGCCCTCGGGGACAGGTCCTACGAGCAGTACTTC.

This clonotype was counted between two and nine times. The V gene is TRBV19, the J gene TRBJ2-7; D is perhaps TRBD2 (6 bases). This CDR3 has 13 amino acids. Germline loops: CDR1 LNHDA, CDR2 SQIVND (reference sequence). Trimming left V 10 bases short and J 6 bases short, with 19 bases between. This CDR3 reads CATQGLEESEQYF. CDR3 bases: TGTGCCACCCAGGGACTCGAAGAGTCCGAGCAGTACTTC. The variable domain in full, completed from reference TRBV19 and TRBJ2-7, reads DGGITQSPKYLFRKEGQNVTLSCEQNLNHDAMYWYRQDPGQGLRLIYYSQIVNDFQKGDIAEGYSVSREKKESFPLTVTSAQKNPTAFYLCATQGLEESEQYFGPGTRLTVT.

The chain couples TRBV28 to TRBJ2-1; D gene ambiguous. CDR1 and CDR2 (germline): MDHEN, SYDVKM. This CDR3 contains 11 residues. V was pared by 2 bases and J by 7 bases, with 3 bases between. CDR3 coding DNA: TGTGCCAGCAGTTTAATAAATGAGCAGTTCTTC. Translating it yields CASSLINEQFF.